The T cell receptor (beta chain) described here comes from a study of cytomegalovirus exposure and HLA in healthy donors. Findings of the study overall: The dataset shows that most TCR sequences were rare, while some public TCRs occurred in many donors. Cytomegalovirus-associated status was assigned to about 170 TCR beta chains.

Only in-frame clones appear in the TCRdb table, and some are missing; sequencing was by immunoSEQ multiplex PCR. The sample yields about 150,000 clones, approximately 86% seen once. Germline V gene sequence: CDR1 SGDLS, CDR2 YYNGEE. This CDR3 comprises 14 residues. V was pared by 0 bases and J by 2 bases, with 1 base of the junction left unmatched. As to this clone: The target antigen is unknown.

The sample taken for sequencing was PBMCs. The TCR was taken from a man between 18 and 35 years old in good health and CMV-seropositive. This chain links TRBV9 with TRBJ2-7, with 8 bases lining up with TRBD1. The DNA for the CDR3 is TGTGCCAGCAGCGTAGCCAGGGGGCCCTACGAGCAGTACTTC. It is translated as CASSVARGPYEQYF.